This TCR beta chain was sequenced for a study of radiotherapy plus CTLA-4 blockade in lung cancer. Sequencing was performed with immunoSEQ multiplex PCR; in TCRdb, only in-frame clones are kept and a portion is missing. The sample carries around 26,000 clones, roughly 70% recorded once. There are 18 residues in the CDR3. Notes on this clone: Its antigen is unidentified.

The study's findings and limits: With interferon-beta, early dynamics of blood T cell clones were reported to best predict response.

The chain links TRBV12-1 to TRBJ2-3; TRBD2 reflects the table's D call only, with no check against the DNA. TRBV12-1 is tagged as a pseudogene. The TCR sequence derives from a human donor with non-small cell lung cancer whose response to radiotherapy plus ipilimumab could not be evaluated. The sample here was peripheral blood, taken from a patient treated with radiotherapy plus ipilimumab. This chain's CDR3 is CASSFVPSCGRTTDTQYF. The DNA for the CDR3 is TGTGCCAGCAGCTTTGTCCCGTCGTGCGGGAGGACCACAGATACGCAGTATTTT.